These 28 T cell receptor beta chains were sequenced from one sample in a study of blood T cells in healthy people across ages. With a J-beta primer mix and a sample-barcoded 5' primer, a second PCR ran 7 to 11 cycles. MiXCR, run by TCRdb on the 5' RACE reads, gives a single entry per CDR3 protein. This table has 790,000 or so distinct CDR3 sequences, roughly three fifths appearing once. The specimen sequenced was blood. These receptors all stem from a man aged 35-49 years in good health.

The chain joins TRBV7-2 to TRBJ1-5; no firm D call. This CDR3 is built from 14 residues. Germline values: CDR1 SGHTA, CDR2 FQGNSA. V lost 5 bases and J 4 bases, leaving 12 bases between the germline ends. CDR3 nucleotides: TGTGCCAGCAGCCCACGGCAGGCGAATCAGCCCCAGCATTTT. This encodes CASSPRQANQPQHF.

For this clonotype: One end of the junction fails to match germline, which may point to a read error. The chain uses TRBV28 and TRBJ2-7; TRBD2 matches 11 bases. CDR1 is MDHEN and CDR2 is SYDVKM in the germline V gene. The CDR3 has 16 amino acids. The CDR3 is CSSSSGLAGPIYEQYF. CDR3 sequence (DNA): TGTTCCAGCAGTTCCGGACTAGCGGGCCCCATTTACGAGCAGTACTTC.

This rearrangement joins TRBV7-2 to TRBJ1-5; no clear D. Germline values: CDR1 SGHTA, CDR2 FQGNSA. Between the trimmed V and J ends, which lost 5 bases and 9 bases, there was a span of 26 bases. The CDR3 spans 17 residues. The CDR3 coding sequence is TGTGCCAGCAGCGCGGCCCCGGGAACCGATCCAGCGGGGCCCCAGCATTTT. This sequence encodes CASSAAPGTDPAGPQHF.

The chain is built from TRBV28 and TRBJ2-6; D remains ambiguous. Germline V gene data show CDR1 as MDHEN and CDR2 as SYDVKM. V was cut by 7 bases and J by 4 bases, with 5 bases left in between. The length of the CDR3 is 12 residues. Here the CDR3 DNA reads TGTGCCAGCAAGTTAGGGGCCAACGTCCTGACTTTC. This sequence encodes CASKLGANVLTF.

The chain employs TRBV4-1 and TRBJ1-5; D remains unclear. The CDR3 is 14 residues long. The germline V and J ends were trimmed by 2 bases and 3 bases, with 8 bases remaining between them. CDR1 and CDR2 from the germline V gene are MGHRA and YSYEKL. CDR3 nucleotide sequence: TGCGCCAGCAGCCAAACGGAGGACAATCAGCCCCAGCATTTT. Amino acid sequence: CASSQTEDNQPQHF.

This chain uses TRBV6-2 or TRBV6-3 with TRBJ2-7, with 11 bases fitting TRBD1. CDR1 and CDR2 (germline): MNHEY, SVGEGT. V shed 4 bases and J 7 bases; nucleotides not matched to a gene: 12. This CDR3 spans 16 amino acids. The CDR3 coding sequence is TGTGCCAGCAGTTCGAGGGACAGGGGGATCTTCTGGGAGCAGTACTTC. It is translated as CASSSRDRGIFWEQYF.

The chain's CDR3 is CASSEQGQDGYTF. CDR3 in DNA: TGTGCCAGCAGTGAACAGGGACAAGATGGCTACACCTTC. The chain uses TRBV6-1 and TRBJ1-2, with D perhaps TRBD1 (6 bases). This CDR3 has 13 residues. The germline V and J ends were trimmed by 2 bases and 6 bases, with 10 bases remaining between them. Germline V CDR1 and CDR2: MNHNS, SASEGT.

The table lists this clonotype with a few counts. V is TRBV25-1 and J is TRBJ2-3; D uncertain. The germline gives CDR1 MGHDK, CDR2 SYGVNS. V lost 2 bases, J lost 1 base, and 10 bases lay in between. The CDR3 runs 15 residues. This chain's CDR3 is CASSEKASGTDTQYF. The CDR3, as DNA: TGTGCCAGCAGTGAAAAGGCCTCTGGCACAGATACGCAGTATTTT. Based on the CDR3 plus reference TRBV25-1 and TRBJ2-3, the full variable domain is EADIYQTPRYLVIGTGKKITLECSQTMGHDKMYWYQQDPGMELHLIHYSYGVNSTEKGDLSSESTVSRIRTEHFPLTLESARPSHTSQYLCASSEKASGTDTQYFGPGTRLTVL.

The chain is built from TRBV28 and TRBJ2-4; D not resolved. The germline V gene encodes CDR1 MDHEN and CDR2 SYDVKM. Trimming removed 11 bases at V and 8 bases at J, with 13 bases between. The CDR3 length is 11 residues. The CDR3 here is CARSAGDIQYF. CDR3 coding DNA: TGTGCCCGGTCGGCTGGGGACATTCAGTACTTC.

This clonotype occurred a few times. In DNA form, the CDR3 reads TGTGCCAGTGTTTCAGGTCTCTACGAGCAGTACTTC. Residues: CASVSGLYEQYF. V and J are TRBV6-5 and TRBJ2-7, with unresolved D. V gave up 9 bases and J gave up 3 bases, with 12 bases separating them. The CDR3 sequence is 12 residues long. CDR1 is MNHEY, CDR2 SVGAGI, per germline.

The rearrangement links TRBV20-1 to TRBJ2-7; 10 bases are shared with TRBD2. CDR1 and CDR2 from the germline V gene are DFQATT and SNEGSKA (reference sequence). The CDR3 has 15 amino acids. Unmatched junction bases numbered 5, after V lost 3 bases and J lost 0 bases. The CDR3 DNA reads TGCAGTGCTAGCCCGGGACTAGCGTTCTCCTACGAGCAGTACTTC. Encoded protein: CSASPGLAFSYEQYF.

This clonotype was detected only once. V is TRBV7-8 and J is TRBJ2-4; D is tentatively TRBD1 or TRBD2 (5 bases each). The DNA end lines up better with TRBJ2-5; the J call may be wrong. The CDR3 runs 15 residues. Germline-derived CDR1 and CDR2 are SGHVS and FQNEAQ. CDR3 sequence reads: CASREGTSFAETQYF. In DNA form, the CDR3 reads TGTGCCAGCAGAGAAGGGACCTCCTTTGCGGAGACCCAGTACTTC.

The chain has TRBV7-3 and TRBJ2-5; unclear D gene. Germline V gene lookup returns CDR1 SGHTA and CDR2 FQGTGA. V was cut by 11 bases and J by 4 bases, with 23 bases left in between. This CDR3 comprises 15 residues. The DNA of the CDR3 is TGTGCCGCCTCAGTGTGTCTCCCCAACAGAGAGACCCAGTACTTC. The encoded protein is CAASVCLPNRETQYF.

This clonotype was detected a few times. This rearrangement joins TRBV29-1 to TRBJ2-1; D gene unclear. CDR1 is SQVTM, CDR2 ANQGSEA, per germline. The CDR3 covers 12 residues. The CDR3 DNA follows: TGCAGGGCCGTGGGCGCGAGCAATGAGCAGTTCTTC. Amino acids: CRAVGASNEQFF.

This clonotype is a singleton in its sample. The chain has TRBV18 and TRBJ1-1; 8 nucleotides agree with TRBD1. The J segment lost 0 bases and the V segment lost 2 bases, leaving 5 bases of the junction unmatched. This CDR3 contains 16 residues. Per the germline V gene, CDR1 is KGHSH and CDR2 is LQKENI. CDR3 region: CASSPTGGRMNTEAFF. The CDR3 nucleotides read TGTGCCAGCTCACCAACAGGGGGGCGGATGAACACTGAAGCTTTCTTT.

The chain links TRBV9 to TRBJ2-1; possibly TRBD1 or TRBD2 for D (5 bases each). Trimming left V 2 bases short and J 6 bases short, with 9 bases between. This CDR3 is 13 amino acids long. Per the germline V gene, CDR1 is SGDLS and CDR2 is YYNGEE. The CDR3 loop is CASSVRGANEQFF. The CDR3 nucleotides read TGTGCCAGCAGCGTTAGGGGAGCCAATGAGCAGTTCTTC.

This clonotype has only a few counts. V usage is TRBV11-1 and J usage is TRBJ2-1; possibly TRBD2 for D (5 bases). CDR1 SGHAT and CDR2 FQDESV come from the germline V gene (reference sequence). This CDR3 comprises 14 residues. V shed 2 bases and J shed 9 bases, with 14 bases lying between them. The chain's CDR3 is CASSLRVNRGEQFF. CDR3 nucleotide sequence: TGTGCCAGCAGCTTAAGGGTTAACCGGGGTGAGCAGTTCTTC.

This clonotype was found many times. The chain carries TRBV10-3 and TRBJ2-5; 11 bases match TRBD1. The CDR3 length is 15 residues. J was trimmed by 5 bases and V by 6 bases; bases with no gene match: 8. Germline V gene sequence: CDR1 ENHRY, CDR2 SYGVKD. CDR3 residues: CAISDGQGAGETQYF. DNA for the CDR3: TGTGCCATCAGCGACGGACAGGGGGCGGGGGAGACCCAGTACTTC.

There are a few counts of this clonotype. The chain uses TRBV7-2 and TRBJ2-3, with D unresolved. Germline V lookup: CDR1 SGHTA, CDR2 FQGNSA. The CDR3 totals 14 residues. V dropped 5 bases and J dropped 4 bases, with 13 bases sitting between them. DNA of the CDR3: TGTGCCAGCAGCCCGCGGTTGTCGGCAGATACGCAGTATTTT. This sequence encodes CASSPRLSADTQYF.

This clonotype was detected only a few times. The V gene is TRBV6-4, the J gene TRBJ2-3; the D gene is possibly TRBD2 (6 bases). The CDR3 covers 13 residues. Trimming took 8 bases from V and 0 from J, leaving 9 bases between them. CDR1 is MRHNA and CDR2 is SNTAGT in the germline V gene. The CDR3 spells CASGDSSTDTQYF. CDR3 sequence (DNA): TGTGCCAGCGGGGACTCTAGCACAGATACGCAGTATTTT.

The chain is built from TRBV28 and TRBJ1-1; D not certain. There are 14 residues in the CDR3. V dropped 3 bases and J dropped 11 bases, with 19 bases sitting between them. Germline assignment: CDR1 MDHEN and CDR2 SYDVKM. CDR3 in amino acids: CASSFKAGTPVAFF. CDR3 sequence (DNA): TGTGCCAGCAGTTTCAAAGCCGGTACTCCTGTGGCTTTCTTT.

The rearrangement links TRBV3-1 to TRBJ2-5, with D possibly being TRBD1 or TRBD2 (5 bases each). CDR1 and CDR2 (germline): LGHDT, YNNKEL (reference sequence). The CDR3 sequence is 16 residues long. V lost 0 bases to trimming and J lost 4 bases, with 15 bases between them. The CDR3 DNA follows: TGTGCCAGCAGCCAAGATCGTTTGAGGGGATCAGAGACCCAGTACTTC. Protein: CASSQDRLRGSETQYF.

The gene calls are TRBV24-1 and TRBJ2-1; weak D call: TRBD1 (7 bases). V dropped 6 bases and J dropped 9 bases, with 14 bases sitting between them. The CDR3 has 13 residues. The germline V gene encodes CDR1 KGHDR and CDR2 SFDVKD. The chain's CDR3 is CATSRRGRGEQFF. In DNA, the CDR3 is TGTGCCACCAGTAGGAGGGGGCGAGGTGAGCAGTTCTTC.

The CDR3 region is CASSLLGVVTGELFF. Here the CDR3 DNA reads TGTGCCAGCAGCTTATTAGGGGTGGTCACCGGGGAGCTGTTTTTT. The rearrangement joins TRBV11-3 to TRBJ2-2; perhaps TRBD1 as D (5 bases). Trimming stripped 2 bases from V and 4 bases from J, with 11 bases between. The CDR3 totals 15 residues. The V gene's germline CDR1 is SGHNT and CDR2 YENEEA.

Concerning this clonotype: This may stem from a read error, because a much larger clone lies one nucleotide away. The gene calls are TRBV12-3 or TRBV12-4 and TRBJ2-3, with TRBD1 identical over 9 bases. Trimming cost V 8 bases and J 4 bases; bases outside gene matches: 7. CDR3 length equals 14 residues. CDR3 sequence reads: CASRSDRGSDTQYF. The CDR3, as DNA: TGTGCCAGCCGTTCCGACAGGGGGTCAGATACGCAGTATTTT.

The rearrangement joins TRBV12-3 or TRBV12-4 to TRBJ2-3; tentatively, D is TRBD2 (6 bases). V lost 3 bases and J lost 1, with 11 bases in between. The CDR3 sequence is 15 residues long. CDR3: CASSFGTGGTDTQYF. The CDR3 nucleotides are TGTGCCAGCAGTTTCGGGACTGGGGGCACAGATACGCAGTATTTT.

The J gene is TRBJ2-3, the V gene TRBV4-3, with TRBD2 identical over 8 bases. Germline loops: CDR1 LGHNA, CDR2 YSLEER. The junction had 14 bases not matched to a gene; V was cut back by 10 bases and J by 2 bases. The CDR3 consists of 16 residues. The CDR3 is CATHSLAGGHTDTQYF. CDR3 DNA: TGCGCCACTCACTCGCTGGCGGGAGGTCACACAGATACGCAGTATTTT.

The gene calls are TRBV28 and TRBJ1-1; a possible D gene is TRBD1 (6 bases). Trimming took off 6 bases at V and 8 bases at J, with 25 bases between the two ends. CDR3 length: 16 amino acids. Germline-derived CDR1 and CDR2 are MDHEN and SYDVKM. CDR3 in amino acids: CASRSIPGDTDIEAFF. The DNA of the CDR3 is TGTGCCAGCAGATCAATCCCCGGGGACACGGACATAGAAGCTTTCTTT.